The 6 T cell receptor beta chains given below trace back to one sample, sequenced in a study of blood T cell repertoires in COVID-19. The table came from immunoSEQ multiplex PCR; TCRdb's copy has only in-frame clones and leaves some out. Of more than 350,000 clones in the sample, approximately 89% were seen once. The sample was peripheral blood. All receptors derive from a woman in her twenties or thirties with COVID-19, enrolled during active disease.

The gene calls are TRBV4-2 and TRBJ1-1; a weak D match, TRBD1 (5 bases). Germline V gene data show CDR1 as LGHNA and CDR2 as YNFKEQ. V lost 3 bases to trimming and J lost 5 bases, with 10 bases between them. The CDR3 totals 13 residues. CDR3 sequence: CASSQGLRTEAFF. The CDR3 DNA reads TGTGCCAGCAGCCAGGGACTCCGGACTGAAGCTTTCTTT.

This clone is a singleton in its sample. The chain is built from TRBV19 and TRBJ1-5; D not certain. The CDR3 loop spans 14 amino acids. V was pared by 8 bases and J by 2 bases, with 13 bases between. Germline V gene data show CDR1 as LNHDA and CDR2 as SQIVND (reference sequence). CDR3 amino acids: CASSSWRRNQPQHF. For the CDR3, the DNA is TGTGCCAGTTCCAGCTGGCGGCGCAATCAGCCCCAGCATTTT.

The chain is built from TRBV24-1 and TRBJ2-2, with TRBD2 as a possible D gene (6 bases). The germline V gene encodes CDR1 KGHDR and CDR2 SFDVKD. The CDR3 loop spans 15 amino acids. V was shortened by 0 bases and J by 4 bases, with 8 bases between the two germline ends. CDR3 bases: TGTGCCACCAGTGATTTGATGGGGGGCACCGGGGAGCTGTTTTTT. Translating it yields CATSDLMGGTGELFF.

The chain recombines TRBV7-2 with TRBJ1-1; TRBD1 is a possible D gene (6 bases). Germline CDR1 and CDR2: SGHTA and FQGNSA. V was cut by 1 base and J by 5 bases, with 8 bases left in between. The CDR3 is 13 residues long. The CDR3 DNA reads as TGTGCCAGCAGCTTAGACAGGGTTACTGAAGCTTTCTTT. Its protein product is CASSLDRVTEAFF.

V and J are TRBV19 and TRBJ2-1; 7 bases line up with TRBD2. V lost 3 bases and J lost 2; bases outside the gene matches: 7. Per germline, CDR1 LNHDA and CDR2 SQIVND (reference sequence). The CDR3 loop spans 16 amino acids. For the CDR3, the DNA is TGTGCCAGTAGTATTTTGGGGGGGAGCGCCTACAATGAGCAGTTCTTC. It is translated as CASSILGGSAYNEQFF.

This clone was counted only a few times. V gene TRBV6-6 combines with J gene TRBJ1-6; 7 bases agree with TRBD1. The V gene end was trimmed by 2 bases and the J gene end by 10 bases; junction bases not matched to a gene: 5. This CDR3 is 14 amino acids long. Per germline, CDR1 MNHNY and CDR2 SVGAGI (reference sequence). CDR3 sequence: CASSYDRVDSPLHF. Written as DNA, the CDR3 is TGTGCCAGCAGTTACGACAGGGTGGACTCACCCCTCCACTTT.